This entry is about one TCR beta chain. Antigen unknown. The record originates from a study of shared clonotypes between healthy human individuals. Study-level information: Researchers assigned three CD4 naive, three CD4 memory, two CD8 naive and one CD8 memory plate to each donor.

Repertoires were generated with immunoSEQ multiplex PCR, while TCRdb's copy carries only in-frame clones and drops some. Of about 2.4 million clones in the sample, 80% to 95% were seen once. Findings and limits, study-wide: A reduction in generation probabilities was seen for non-shared clonotypes relative to those shared by all four donors.

The CDR3 contains 14 residues. Per germline, CDR1 SNHLY and CDR2 FYNNEI. Trimming pared 7 bases from V and 4 bases from J, leaving 15 bases between. This sequence originates from a man between 18 and 29 years old in good health. Some clones in this sample may be carry-over from other donors' samples. The chain has TRBV2 and TRBJ2-3; maybe TRBD2 (5 bases). Sequencing was carried out using naive CD4+ T cells from PBMCs. Subset denoted: CD45RA+ positively selected. The CDR3 DNA reads as TGTGCCAGCACCGGGGTAGGGCGTCCAGATACGCAGTATTTT. Translation: CASTGVGRPDTQYF.